The T cell receptor beta chain under discussion was sequenced for a study of cytomegalovirus exposure and HLA in healthy donors. Study in general: The same platform was used for the 120 validation repertoires and the approximately 670 first-cohort repertoires, a later analysis reported.

This CDR3 region has 12 residues. J was trimmed by 10 bases and V by 6 bases; bases with no gene match: 7. CDR1 MNHEY and CDR2 SVGAGI come from the germline V gene. TCRdb keeps only in-frame clones here, not all; method: immunoSEQ multiplex PCR. The repertoire holds over 120,000 clones, with 87% as singletons. Sequencing used PBMCs. The clonotype originates from a young man in good health and CMV-seropositive. The V call is TRBV6-5, the J call TRBJ1-1; TRBD1 matches at 8 bases. The DNA for the CDR3 is TGTGCCAGCAGCACGACAGGGGCCAGAGCTTTCTTT. This codes for CASSTTGARAFF.